This T cell receptor beta chain was captured in a study of technical replicates of blood from several donors. Germline V gene sequence: CDR1 MDHEN, CDR2 SYDVKM. V was cut by 3 bases and J by 1 base, with 13 bases left in between. The CDR3 contains 16 residues. The assay was immunoSEQ multiplex PCR, and TCRdb's table has in-frame clones only and misses some. In the table there are 65,000 to 80,000 clones, more than 85% of which are singletons. This rearrangement joins TRBV28 to TRBJ1-5; D not certain. This sequence originates from a human donor in good health. The specimen was T cells isolated from PBMCs. CDR3 loop: CASSFWLGGSNQPQHF. The CDR3 region has the DNA TGTGCCAGCAGTTTTTGGTTGGGAGGAAGCAATCAGCCCCAGCATTTT. Drawing the rest from reference TRBV28 and TRBJ1-5, the complete variable domain is DVKVTQSSRYLVKRTGEKVFLECVQDMDHENMFWYRQDPGLGLRLIYFSYDVKMKEKGDIPEGYSVSREKKERFSLILESASTNQTSMYLCASSFWLGGSNQPQHFGDGTRLSIL.